What follows are 20 T cell receptor beta chains derived from one specimen sequenced in a study of T cell clones after liver transplantation. Profiling relied on immunoSEQ multiplex PCR, and the TCRdb table lists in-frame clones only, not all of them. Among under 60,000 clones listed, 60% to 80% were seen once. The sample was CD4+ T cells from blood, taken at the 22-month timepoint. These TCRs come from a human patient who received a liver transplant. The graft donor may have given rise to some T cells.

V and J are TRBV4-1 and TRBJ1-5; 8 nucleotides agree with TRBD1. With V trimmed by 1 base and J by 2 bases, 13 bases remained unmatched. This CDR3 is built from 19 residues. The germline V gene has CDR1 MGHRA and CDR2 YSYEKL. This CDR3 reads CASSQAGQGASLGNQPQHF. Here the CDR3 DNA reads TGCGCCAGCAGCCAAGCCGGGCAGGGGGCTAGTTTGGGCAATCAGCCCCAGCATTTT.

The chain has TRBV11-3 and TRBJ2-1; TRBD2 is a possible D gene (6 bases). This CDR3 has 13 amino acids. Germline assignment: CDR1 SGHNT and CDR2 YENEEA. Trimming took 1 base from V and 5 from J, leaving 6 bases between them. The CDR3 sequence: CASSLGGDNEQFF. The CDR3 DNA follows: TGTGCCAGCAGCTTAGGGGGGGACAATGAGCAGTTCTTC.

This chain connects TRBV7-8 to TRBJ1-5; the match to TRBD1 covers 7 bases. This CDR3 has 14 residues. Germline CDR1 and CDR2: SGHVS and FQNEAQ. V shed 2 bases and J 7 bases; nucleotides not matched to a gene: 5. The CDR3 here is CASSLREGAQPQHF. The CDR3 DNA reads TGTGCCAGCAGCTTACGGGAGGGGGCACAGCCCCAGCATTTT.

J is TRBJ2-7 and V is TRBV6-1; D is perhaps TRBD2 (5 bases). Germline V CDR1 and CDR2: MNHNS, SASEGT. V shed 5 bases and J shed 3 bases, with 17 bases lying between them. This CDR3 region has 15 residues. The CDR3 sequence: CASSPRSAGDYEQYF. The DNA for the CDR3 is TGTGCCAGCAGTCCCCGCTCGGCCGGGGACTACGAGCAGTACTTC.

V and J are TRBV29-1 and TRBJ1-2, with D unresolved. The CDR3 has 13 amino acids. The ends were cut back, 2 bases at V and 4 bases at J, with 11 bases in the middle. Germline CDR1 SQVTM, CDR2 ANQGSEA. The chain's CDR3 is CSVERGVGYGYTF. CDR3 sequence (DNA): TGCAGCGTTGAACGGGGAGTTGGCTATGGCTACACCTTC.

The J gene is TRBJ2-7, the V gene TRBV9; 7 bases line up with TRBD2. Unmatched junction bases numbered 9, after V lost 0 bases and J lost 0 bases. CDR3 size: 17 residues. Germline V CDR1 and CDR2: SGDLS, YYNGEE. The CDR3, as DNA: TGTGCCAGCAGCGTAGGTGTAGCGGGTCGATTCTCCTACGAGCAGTACTTC. Its translation is CASSVGVAGRFSYEQYF.

The rearrangement uses TRBV28 and TRBJ2-1; 14 bases map to TRBD2. This CDR3 contains 17 residues. CDR1 and CDR2 (germline): MDHEN, SYDVKM. The V segment lost 4 bases and the J segment 7 bases; nucleotides outside the gene matches: 9. CDR3 loop: CASSSPTSGGAYNEQFF. For the CDR3, the DNA is TGTGCCAGCAGTTCACCGACTAGCGGGGGGGCTTATAATGAGCAGTTCTTC.

This chain joins TRBV28 and TRBJ1-3, with TRBD1 matching 10 bases. Per the germline V gene, CDR1 is MDHEN and CDR2 is SYDVKM. There are 14 residues in the CDR3. Trimming at V came to 3 bases and at J to 5 bases, leaving 1 base not matched to a gene. CDR3 residues: CASSLGQGRNTIYF. DNA of the CDR3: TGTGCCAGCAGTTTGGGACAGGGGAGAAACACCATATATTTT.

The chain carries TRBV7-8 and TRBJ1-5; a weak D match, TRBD1 (5 bases). V was shortened by 3 bases and J by 5 bases, with 11 bases between the two germline ends. The CDR3 spans 14 residues. CDR1 is SGHVS and CDR2 is FQNEAQ in the germline V gene. The CDR3 nucleotides read TGTGCCAGCAGCTTCAACAGGTTAGATCAGCCCCAGCATTTT. Protein sequence: CASSFNRLDQPQHF.

V and J are TRBV5-6 and TRBJ2-3; 9 positions match TRBD1. This CDR3 comprises 17 residues. The V gene's germline CDR1 is SGHDT and CDR2 YYEEEE. The ends lost 1 base at V and 0 bases at J; junction bases unmatched: 6. Here the CDR3 DNA reads TGTGCCAGCAGCTTGCCAGGACAGGGGATAAGCACAGATACGCAGTATTTT. It encodes CASSLPGQGISTDTQYF.

This clone has only a few counts. V and J are TRBV30 and TRBJ1-1, with 10 bases matching TRBD1. Germline V gene lookup returns CDR1 GTSNPN and CDR2 SVGIG (reference sequence). The CDR3 has 16 residues. V dropped 1 base and J dropped 0; count of bases not matched to a gene: 5. Here the CDR3 reads CAWSETGGRMNTEAFF. In DNA form, the CDR3 reads TGTGCCTGGAGTGAGACAGGGGGCCGCATGAACACTGAAGCTTTCTTT.

This chain uses TRBV9 with TRBJ2-3; 13 bases agree with TRBD2. With V trimmed by 10 bases and J by 4 bases, 6 bases remained unmatched. The CDR3 is 14 residues long. Germline V gene data show CDR1 as SGDLS and CDR2 as YYNGEE. CDR3 region: CASTSGGASDTQYF. CDR3 nucleotides: TGTGCCTCCACTAGCGGGGGGGCGTCAGATACGCAGTATTTT.

The V gene is TRBV6-1, the J gene TRBJ2-1; 11 bases match TRBD2. Germline V lookup: CDR1 MNHNS, CDR2 SASEGT. Trimming at V came to 2 bases and at J to 8 bases, leaving 26 bases not matched to a gene. The length of the CDR3 is 22 residues. The CDR3 DNA is TGTGCCAGCAGTGAAATTGGGGCTGGGCTAGCGGGGGGCAACAAACATGTAGATGAGCAGTTCTTC. Its protein is CASSEIGAGLAGGNKHVDEQFF.

The CDR3 sequence is CASSHGGHPDYEQYF. The CDR3 DNA follows: TGTGCCAGCAGCCACGGAGGACACCCTGATTACGAGCAGTACTTC. This chain joins TRBV7-7 and TRBJ2-7; D tentatively reads TRBD1 or TRBD2 (5 bases each). The CDR3 is made up of 15 amino acids. Per germline, CDR1 SSHAT and CDR2 FNYEAQ (reference sequence). V was pared by 5 bases and J by 4 bases, with 18 bases between.

The chain links TRBV2 to TRBJ2-2; D perhaps matches TRBD1 (5 bases). The V gene's germline CDR1 is SNHLY and CDR2 FYNNEI. The CDR3 has 14 residues. V was clipped by 7 bases and J by 7 bases, with 16 bases between them. The CDR3 sequence is CASIKDISLGELFF. The CDR3 bases are TGTGCCAGCATCAAGGACATATCCCTCGGGGAGCTGTTTTTT.

The chain combines TRBV6-5 with TRBJ1-5; 7 positions match TRBD1. The trim removed 5 bases at V and 2 bases at J, leaving 6 bases unmatched. Germline CDR1 MNHEY, CDR2 SVGAGI. This CDR3 contains 15 residues. This chain's CDR3 is CASSATGFGNQPQHF. As DNA, the CDR3 is TGTGCCAGCAGTGCGACAGGGTTCGGCAATCAGCCCCAGCATTTT.

This clone is a singleton in its sample. The chain employs TRBV4-2 and TRBJ1-5; TRBD1 agrees at 7 bases. The CDR3 is made up of 15 amino acids. V trimming: 4 bases; J trimming: 4 bases; junction bases outside the gene matches: 7. Germline CDR1 and CDR2: LGHNA and YNFKEQ. The CDR3 sequence: CASSLTGTENQPQHF. The CDR3 bases are TGTGCCAGCAGCCTTACCGGGACAGAAAATCAGCCCCAGCATTTT.

This chain links TRBV12-5 with TRBJ2-1, with D maybe TRBD2 (6 bases). V lost 3 bases and J lost 6, with 12 bases in between. The CDR3 is made up of 14 amino acids. Germline-derived CDR1 and CDR2 are LGHNT and FRNRAP. Here the CDR3 reads CASGLGAGSNEQFF. The CDR3 bases are TGTGCTAGTGGTTTAGGGGCGGGGTCCAATGAGCAGTTCTTC.

This clone appeared a single time. The rearrangement uses TRBV9 and TRBJ2-3; 14 bases agree with TRBD2. After removal of 0 bases from V and 4 bases from J, the junction contained 1 base not matched to a gene. CDR1 and CDR2 (germline): SGDLS, YYNGEE. The CDR3 has 16 residues. CDR3 nucleotides: TGTGCCAGCAGCGTAGGGGGACTAGCGGGGGCAGATACGCAGTATTTT. Residues: CASSVGGLAGADTQYF.

This rearrangement joins TRBV2 to TRBJ2-5; 7 nucleotides align to TRBD1. The CDR3 sequence is 14 residues long. Germline V gene data show CDR1 as SNHLY and CDR2 as FYNNEI. V trimming: 6 bases; J trimming: 10 bases; junction bases outside the gene matches: 14. Here the CDR3 reads CASRDRSGEEVQYF. The CDR3 DNA reads as TGTGCCAGCAGGGACAGGTCTGGAGAGGAGGTCCAGTACTTC.